Below, 15 T cell receptor beta chains from the same sample are listed, as sequenced in a study of T cell clonality in common variable immunodeficiency. Broader study findings: Common variable immunodeficiency TCR beta sequences reportedly had fewer deletions and N-nucleotide insertions.

Their recognized antigens are unknown. Measured with immunoSEQ multiplex PCR; TCRdb has only the in-frame clones, and not every one. The sample shows some 2,500 clones, none of them appearing just once. The sequencing sample was made of peripheral blood mononuclear cells. The receptors were sampled from a human donor with common variable immunodeficiency.

By sample fraction, this clone is medium-sized. The observed sequence ends 3 residues before the CDR3 terminus, with the missing tail filled in from the germline J gene. This sequence joins TRBV15 and TRBJ2-1; TRBD1 agrees at 10 bases. The CDR3 covers 16 residues. J lost 5 bases, V lost 0 bases, and 4 bases had no gene match. CDR1 is LNHNV and CDR2 is YYDKDF in the germline V gene (reference sequence). The sequenced CDR3 bases are TGTGCCACCAGCAGAGAAAGGGGGACAGGGGACAATGAG. Its protein is CATSRERGTGDNE. The complete CDR3 sequence is CATSRERGTGDNEQFF.

This clone is medium-sized (0.01 to 0.1%) within its sample. Sequencing ends 3 residues short of the CDR3 end; the germline J gene provides the rest. The chain uses TRBV11-2 and TRBJ1-1; D is unclear. This CDR3 has 13 residues. Germline assignment: CDR1 SGHAT and CDR2 FQNNGV. V dropped 6 bases and J dropped 3 bases, with 11 bases sitting between them. The DNA read from the CDR3 is TGTGCCAGCAGTTCGTCAAGGGACACTGAA. Translating gives CASSSSRDTE. The CDR3 in its entirety is CASSSSRDTEAFF.

Ten or more counts support this clone. Sequencing ends 3 residues short of the CDR3 end; the germline J gene provides the rest. The chain uses TRBV20-1 and TRBJ1-1; D not resolved. The CDR3 contains 12 residues. Between the trimmed V and J ends, which lost 6 bases and 1 base, there was a span of 9 bases. The germline gives CDR1 DFQATT, CDR2 SNEGSKA (reference sequence). The covered CDR3 bases are TGCAGTGCAACACCCCAGAACACTGAA. Its translation: CSATPQNTE. The whole CDR3 sequence reads CSATPQNTEAFF.

This clone is medium-sized. The read halts 3 residues ahead of the CDR3 end, with the missing end drawn from the germline J gene. V usage is TRBV7-9 and J usage is TRBJ1-2, with TRBD1 matching over 8 bases. The V segment lost 5 bases and the J segment 7 bases; nucleotides outside the gene matches: 6. Germline V CDR1 and CDR2: SEHNR, FQNEAQ (reference sequence). The CDR3 covers 13 residues. The sequenced CDR3 bases are TGTGCCAGCAGCCTGGGACAGGTCGTTGGC. This gives the protein CASSLGQVVG. The whole CDR3 region reads CASSLGQVVGYTF.

In this sample, this clone is medium-sized. The read ends 3 residues before the CDR3 terminus; that terminus is restored from the germline J gene. This sequence joins TRBV7-9 and TRBJ2-2; 7 bases are shared with TRBD1. Germline assignment: CDR1 SEHNR and CDR2 FQNEAQ (reference sequence). The CDR3 is 15 amino acids. The junction had 8 bases not matched to a gene; V was cut back by 5 bases and J by 5 bases. The part of the CDR3 DNA that was read is TGTGCCAGCAGCCCCAAGGACAGGACAACCGGGGAG. It encodes CASSPKDRTTGE. The CDR3 in its entirety is CASSPKDRTTGELFF.

Details on this clone: Coverage ceases 3 residues before the CDR3 finishes, and the germline J gene fills in the end. The J gene is TRBJ2-3, the V gene TRBV30, with 13 bases that match TRBD2. Per germline, CDR1 GTSNPN and CDR2 SVGIG (reference sequence). With V trimmed by 2 bases and J by 7 bases, 3 bases remained unmatched. The CDR3 is made up of 14 amino acids. CDR3: CAWSPTSGGNTQYF. Partial CDR3 DNA: TGTGCCTGGAGTCCGACTAGCGGGGGGAATACG.

By proportion, this clone is medium-sized. The read ends 3 residues before the CDR3 terminus; that terminus is restored from the germline J gene. The rearrangement uses TRBV4-1 and TRBJ2-2; 10 bases match TRBD1. The CDR3 runs to 16 residues. Per germline, CDR1 MGHRA and CDR2 YSYEKL. With V trimmed by 0 bases and J by 7 bases, 5 bases remained unmatched. The CDR3 protein is CASSQDWDRGNGELFF. The CDR3 DNA, read in part, is TGCGCCAGCAGCCAAGACTGGGACAGGGGAAACGGGGAG.

By proportion, this clone is medium-sized. The read stops 3 residues short of the end of the CDR3; the missing end is completed from the germline J gene. This sequence joins TRBV18 and TRBJ1-2; 9 nucleotides line up with TRBD1. V was pared by 3 bases and J by 6 bases, with 11 bases of the junction left unmatched. Looked up from germline, CDR1 is KGHSH and CDR2 is LQKENI. This CDR3 contains 16 residues. The sequenced CDR3 bases are TGTGCCAGCTCACCCTCACAGGGGGCGAGTTCCGATGGC. It codes for CASSPSQGASSDG. The entire CDR3 is CASSPSQGASSDGYTF.

This clone is labeled medium-sized. The read terminates 3 residues ahead of where the CDR3 ends, so the germline J gene completes it. The J gene is TRBJ2-7, the V gene TRBV7-6, with D possibly matching TRBD1 (5 bases). CDR1 is SGHVS and CDR2 is FNYEAQ in the germline V gene. V dropped 7 bases and J dropped 5 bases, with 15 bases sitting between them. The CDR3 is 13 amino acids. CDR3 amino acids: CASTMYRSDEQYF. The part of the CDR3 DNA that was read is TGTGCCAGCACCATGTACAGGAGTGACGAG.

This clone is medium-sized (0.01 to 0.1%). The CDR3 goes on 3 residues after the read ends, and that part is filled in from the germline J gene. The chain couples TRBV5-1 to TRBJ1-4, with 10 positions matching TRBD1. V shed 4 bases and J 8 bases; nucleotides not matched to a gene: 5. There are 14 residues in the CDR3. Germline V gene sequence: CDR1 SGHRS, CDR2 YFSETQ. The sequenced CDR3 bases are TGCGCCAGCAGCCGGGGACAGGGGAACGAAAAA. Translating it yields CASSRGQGNEK. The whole CDR3 protein reads CASSRGQGNEKLFF.

In this sample, this clone is medium-sized. The DNA ends 3 residues before the CDR3 does, and the rest of the CDR3 is filled in from the germline J gene. The chain couples TRBV30 to TRBJ2-1; D call uncertain. This CDR3 contains 14 residues. CDR1 is GTSNPN and CDR2 is SVGIG in the germline V gene (reference sequence). Trimming removed 3 bases at V and 7 bases at J, with 16 bases between. Partial CDR3 DNA: TGTGCCTGGAGCCGAGAACCCTATCTGAATGAG. Translation: CAWSREPYLNE. Given in full, the CDR3 is CAWSREPYLNEQFF.

By sample share, this clone is medium-sized. Read sequence stops 3 residues before the CDR3 end, and the germline J gene provides the missing end. This chain links TRBV7-3 with TRBJ2-3, with 7 bases fitting TRBD2. There are 16 residues in the CDR3. V trimming: 1 base; J trimming: 1 base; junction bases outside the gene matches: 5. CDR1 is SGHTA and CDR2 is FQGTGA in the germline V gene. The CDR3 DNA, read in part, is TGTGCCAGCAGCTTAAGGATGGGGGGGGGCACAGATACG. Translation gives CASSLRMGGGTDT. The whole CDR3 reads CASSLRMGGGTDTQYF.

Points on this clone: The read terminates 3 residues ahead of where the CDR3 ends, so the germline J gene completes it. The V gene is TRBV7-9, the J gene TRBJ2-3, with D perhaps matching TRBD2 (6 bases). Germline V gives CDR1 SEHNR, CDR2 FQNEAQ (reference sequence). The V end lost 5 bases, the J end lost 2 bases, and 14 bases lay between the germline ends. The CDR3 sequence is 15 residues long. The CDR3 region is CASSRSGTPTDTQYF. Partial CDR3 DNA: TGTGCCAGCAGCCGATCCGGGACTCCCACAGATACG.

This clone was recorded a few times. The sequenced fragment ends 3 residues before the CDR3 boundary, so the rest is inferred from the germline J gene. The V and J genes are TRBV5-1 and TRBJ2-5; TRBD1 matches 7 bases. Per the germline V gene, CDR1 is SGHRS and CDR2 is YFSETQ. The CDR3 spans 14 residues. The V gene end was trimmed by 0 bases and the J gene end by 4 bases; junction bases not matched to a gene: 3. CDR3 bases read: TGCGCCAGCAGCTTGGGCAGGGGGATAGAGACC. The encoded protein is CASSLGRGIET. Given in full, the CDR3 is CASSLGRGIETQYF.

Of note for this clone: The read terminates 3 residues ahead of where the CDR3 ends, so the germline J gene completes it. This sequence joins TRBV18 and TRBJ1-2; possible D gene TRBD1, 5 bases. V was cut by 3 bases and J by 4 bases, with 15 bases left in between. In germline, CDR1 is KGHSH, CDR2 LQKENI. The CDR3 runs 15 residues. CDR3 bases read: TGTGCCAGCTCACCTACCCCCCAGGGCGGCTATGGC. Translation gives CASSPTPQGGYG. The whole CDR3 reads CASSPTPQGGYGYTF.